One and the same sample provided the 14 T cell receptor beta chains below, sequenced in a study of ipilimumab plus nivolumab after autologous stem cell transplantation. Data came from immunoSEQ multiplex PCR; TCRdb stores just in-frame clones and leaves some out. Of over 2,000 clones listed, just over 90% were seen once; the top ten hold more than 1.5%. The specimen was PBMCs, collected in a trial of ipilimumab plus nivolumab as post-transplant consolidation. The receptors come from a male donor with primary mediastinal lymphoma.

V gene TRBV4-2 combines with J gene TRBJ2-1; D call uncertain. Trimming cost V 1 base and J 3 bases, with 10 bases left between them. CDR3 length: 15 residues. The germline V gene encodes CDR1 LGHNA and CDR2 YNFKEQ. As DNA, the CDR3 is TGTGCCAGCAGCCAAGCATCGTCAGACTACAATGAGCAGTTCTTC. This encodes CASSQASSDYNEQFF.

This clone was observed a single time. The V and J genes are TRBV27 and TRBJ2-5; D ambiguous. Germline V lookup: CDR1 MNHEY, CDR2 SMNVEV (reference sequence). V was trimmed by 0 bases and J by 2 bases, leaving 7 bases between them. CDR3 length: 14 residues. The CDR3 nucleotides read TGTGCCAGCAGTTTATCGGGAAGACAAGAGACCCAGTACTTC. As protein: CASSLSGRQETQYF.

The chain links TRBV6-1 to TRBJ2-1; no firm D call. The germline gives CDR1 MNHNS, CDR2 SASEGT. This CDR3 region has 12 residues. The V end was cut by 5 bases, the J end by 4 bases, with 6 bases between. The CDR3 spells CASSPTYNEQFF. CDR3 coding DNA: TGTGCCAGCAGTCCCACTTACAATGAGCAGTTCTTC.

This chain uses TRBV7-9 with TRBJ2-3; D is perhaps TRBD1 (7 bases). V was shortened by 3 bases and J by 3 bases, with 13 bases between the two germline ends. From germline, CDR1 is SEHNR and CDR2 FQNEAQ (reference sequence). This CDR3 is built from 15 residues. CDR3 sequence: CASSLVAGGTDTQYF. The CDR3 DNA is TGTGCCAGCAGCTTGGTGGCAGGGGGGACAGATACGCAGTATTTT.

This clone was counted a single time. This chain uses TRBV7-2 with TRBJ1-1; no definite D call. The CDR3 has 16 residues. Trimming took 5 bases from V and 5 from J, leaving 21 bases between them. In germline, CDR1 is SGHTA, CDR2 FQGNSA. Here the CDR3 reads CASSAVRDLIGTEAFF. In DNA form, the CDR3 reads TGTGCCAGCAGCGCCGTTCGGGATTTAATTGGGACTGAAGCTTTCTTT. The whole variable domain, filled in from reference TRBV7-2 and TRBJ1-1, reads GAGVSQSPSNKVTEKGKDVELRCDPISGHTALYWYRQSLGQGLEFLIYFQGNSAPDKSGLPSDRFSAERTGGSVSTLTIQRTQQEDSAVYLCASSAVRDLIGTEAFFGQGTRLTVV.

CDR3 in amino acids: CASSPGTSGANVLTF. The CDR3 nucleotides read TGTGCCAGCAGCCCGGGGACTAGTGGGGCCAACGTCCTGACTTTC. The genes are TRBV5-6 and TRBJ2-6; 8 bases map to TRBD2. The germline gives CDR1 SGHDT, CDR2 YYEEEE. The CDR3 consists of 15 residues. The ends lost 4 bases at V and 3 bases at J; junction bases unmatched: 3.

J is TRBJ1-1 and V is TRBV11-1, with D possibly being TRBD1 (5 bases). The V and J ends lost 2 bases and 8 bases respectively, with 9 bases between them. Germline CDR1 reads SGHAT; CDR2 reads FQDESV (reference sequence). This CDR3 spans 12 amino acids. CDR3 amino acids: CASSLTGREAFF. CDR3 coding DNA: TGTGCCAGCAGCTTAACGGGACGAGAAGCTTTCTTT.

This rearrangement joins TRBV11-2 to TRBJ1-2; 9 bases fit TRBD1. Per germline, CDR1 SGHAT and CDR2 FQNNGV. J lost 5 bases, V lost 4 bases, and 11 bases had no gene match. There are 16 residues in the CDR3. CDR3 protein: CASSYGGQGKYYGYTF. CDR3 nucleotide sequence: TGTGCCAGCAGCTACGGAGGACAGGGGAAGTATTATGGCTACACCTTC.

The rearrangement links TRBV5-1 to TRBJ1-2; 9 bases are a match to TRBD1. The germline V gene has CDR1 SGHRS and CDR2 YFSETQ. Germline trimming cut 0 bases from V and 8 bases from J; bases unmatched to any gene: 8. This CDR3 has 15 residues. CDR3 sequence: CASSLGSQGARGYTF. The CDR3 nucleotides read TGCGCCAGCAGCTTGGGATCACAGGGGGCGCGCGGCTACACCTTC.

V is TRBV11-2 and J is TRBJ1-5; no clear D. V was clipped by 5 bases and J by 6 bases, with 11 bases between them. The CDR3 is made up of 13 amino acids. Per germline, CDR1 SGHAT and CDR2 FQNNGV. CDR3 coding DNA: TGTGCCAGCAGCCCGAGTCCGGGTCAGCCCCAGCATTTT. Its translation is CASSPSPGQPQHF.

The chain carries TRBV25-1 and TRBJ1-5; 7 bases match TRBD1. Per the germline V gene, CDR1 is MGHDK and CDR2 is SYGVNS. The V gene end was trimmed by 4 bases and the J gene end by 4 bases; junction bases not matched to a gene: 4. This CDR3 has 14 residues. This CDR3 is CASSGQGWNQPQHF. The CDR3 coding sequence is TGTGCCAGCAGTGGACAGGGATGGAATCAGCCCCAGCATTTT.

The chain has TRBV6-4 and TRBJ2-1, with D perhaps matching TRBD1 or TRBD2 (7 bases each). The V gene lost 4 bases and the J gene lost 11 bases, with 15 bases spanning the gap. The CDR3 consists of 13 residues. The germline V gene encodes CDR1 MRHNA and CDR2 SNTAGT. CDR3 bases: TGTGCCAGCAGTGGACCCAGGGGGGGAAAGCAGTTCTTC. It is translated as CASSGPRGGKQFF.

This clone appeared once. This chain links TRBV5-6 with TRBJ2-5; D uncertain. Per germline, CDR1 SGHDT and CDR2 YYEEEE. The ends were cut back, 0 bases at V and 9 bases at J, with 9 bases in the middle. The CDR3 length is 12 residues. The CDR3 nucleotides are TGTGCCAGCAGCTTGGATAGGGCCGCCCAGTACTTC. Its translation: CASSLDRAAQYF.

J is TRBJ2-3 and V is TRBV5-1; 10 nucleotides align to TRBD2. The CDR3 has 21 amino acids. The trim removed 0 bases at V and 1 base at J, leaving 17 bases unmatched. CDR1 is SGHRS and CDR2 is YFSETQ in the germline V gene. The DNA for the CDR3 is TGCGCCAGCAGCTTGGCCGTCTCTTCAGCGGGAGGGAGAGTAGGCACAGATACGCAGTATTTT. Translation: CASSLAVSSAGGRVGTDTQYF.